Sequencing of this TCR beta chain was carried out in a study of technical replicates of blood from a handful of donors. Generated by immunoSEQ multiplex PCR, the TCRdb table keeps only in-frame clones and is missing some. Among 50,000 to 55,000 clones listed, roughly 84% were seen once. The V end was cut by 4 bases, the J end by 3 bases, with 14 bases between. This CDR3 comprises 14 residues. The germline CDR1 and CDR2 sequences are SGDLS and YYNGEE. This chain uses TRBV9 with TRBJ2-7; tentatively, D is TRBD1 (6 bases). This sequence was found in a human donor in good health. Some clones in this sample may be carry-over from other donors' samples. The sequenced material came from PBMCs. The DNA of the CDR3 is TGTGCCAGCAGCCCGGACAGCCTGTTCTACGAGCAGTACTTC. Translating gives CASSPDSLFYEQYF.